The present T cell receptor beta chain was sequenced within a study of cytomegalovirus exposure and HLA in healthy donors. Background on the study: The same platform was used for the 90 to 150 validation repertoires and the roughly 640 first-cohort repertoires, a later analysis reported. Study findings and constraints: Reports described diagnosis of cytomegalovirus status by the classifier as highly specific and sensitive.

For this clone: Its antigen is still unknown.

Profiled with immunoSEQ multiplex PCR; TCRdb holds only in-frame clones, not every one. Counted here are 210,000 or so clones, 85% to 90% occurring once; the ten biggest clones make up approximately 2.9%. The junction had 6 bases not matched to a gene; V was cut back by 2 bases and J by 0 bases. CDR3 size: 17 residues. The germline gives CDR1 MNHEY, CDR2 SMNVEV (reference sequence). This receptor was identified in a young woman in good health and CMV-seronegative. The chain links TRBV27 to TRBJ2-1, with 8 positions matching TRBD2. The specimen was PBMCs. CDR3 sequence: CASSLGASGYSYNEQFF. CDR3 DNA sequence: TGTGCCAGCAGTTTAGGAGCTAGCGGGTACTCCTACAATGAGCAGTTCTTC.